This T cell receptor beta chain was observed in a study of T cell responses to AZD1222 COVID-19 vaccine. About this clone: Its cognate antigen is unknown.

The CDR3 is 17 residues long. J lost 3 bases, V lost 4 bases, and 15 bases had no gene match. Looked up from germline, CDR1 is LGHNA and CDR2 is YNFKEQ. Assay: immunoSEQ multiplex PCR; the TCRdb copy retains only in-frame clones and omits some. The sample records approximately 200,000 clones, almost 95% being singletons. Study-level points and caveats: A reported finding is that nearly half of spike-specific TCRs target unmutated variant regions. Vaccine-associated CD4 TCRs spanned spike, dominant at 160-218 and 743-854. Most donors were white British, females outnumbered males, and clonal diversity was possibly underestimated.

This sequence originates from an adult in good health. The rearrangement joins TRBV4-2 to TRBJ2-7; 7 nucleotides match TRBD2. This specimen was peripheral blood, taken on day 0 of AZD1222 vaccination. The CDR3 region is CASSPRVGLSTNYEQYF. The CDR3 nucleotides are TGTGCCAGCAGCCCCAGGGTGGGACTATCCACCAACTACGAGCAGTACTTC.